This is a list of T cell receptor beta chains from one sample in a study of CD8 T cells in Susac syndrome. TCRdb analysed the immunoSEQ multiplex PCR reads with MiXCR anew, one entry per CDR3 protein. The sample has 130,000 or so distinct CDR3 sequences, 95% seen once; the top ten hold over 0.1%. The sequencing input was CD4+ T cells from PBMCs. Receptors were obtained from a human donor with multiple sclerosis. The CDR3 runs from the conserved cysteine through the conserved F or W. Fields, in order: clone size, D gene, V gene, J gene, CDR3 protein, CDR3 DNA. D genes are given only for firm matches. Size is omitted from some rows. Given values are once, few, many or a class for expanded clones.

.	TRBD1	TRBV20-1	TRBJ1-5	CSASAGGSNQPQHF	TGCAGTGCTAGCGCAGGGGGGAGCAATCAGCCCCAGCATTTT
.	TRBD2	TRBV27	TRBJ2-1	CASRRESYNEQFF	TGTGCCAGCAGGCGGGAGTCCTACAATGAGCAGTTCTTC
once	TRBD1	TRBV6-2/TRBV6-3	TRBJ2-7	CASSYDRRDRGSYEQYF	TGTGCCAGCAGCTACGACCGTAGGGACAGGGGCTCCTACGAGCAGTACTTC
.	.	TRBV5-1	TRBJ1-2	CASSPGGGAYGYTF	TGCGCCAGCAGCCCCGGCGGGGGCGCCTATGGCTACACCTTC
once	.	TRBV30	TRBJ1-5	CAWSPLGGRNRPQHF	TGTGCCTGGAGTCCCCTGGGAGGGCGCAATCGGCCCCAGCATTTT
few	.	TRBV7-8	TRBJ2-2	CASSSRGTGELFF	TGTGCCAGCAGCTCCCGAGGGACCGGGGAGCTGTTTTTT
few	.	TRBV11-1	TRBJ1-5	CASSEQGFNQPQHF	TGTGCCAGCAGCGAACAGGGCTTCAATCAGCCCCAGCATTTT
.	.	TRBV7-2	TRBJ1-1	CASSPLGGGNTEAFF	TGTGCCAGCAGCCCCCTGGGGGGAGGGAACACTGAAGCTTTCTTT
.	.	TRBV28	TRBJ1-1	CASGGAFF	TGTGCCAGCGGAGGGGCTTTCTTT
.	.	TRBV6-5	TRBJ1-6	CASSYPTGQRYSPLHF	TGTGCCAGCAGTTACCCAACAGGACAGCGCTATTCACCCCTCCACTTT
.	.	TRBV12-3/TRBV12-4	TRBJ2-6	CASSLSGDNVLTF	TGTGCCAGCAGTTTATCCGGGGACAACGTCCTGACTTTC
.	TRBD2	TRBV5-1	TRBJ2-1	CASSLATSINEQFF	TGCGCCAGCAGCTTGGCGACTAGCATCAATGAGCAGTTCTTC
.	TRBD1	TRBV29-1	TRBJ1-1	CSVRDRVVHEAFF	TGCAGCGTTCGCGACAGGGTGGTTCATGAAGCTTTCTTT
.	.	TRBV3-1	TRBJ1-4	CASSQDGRQKLFF	TGTGCCAGCAGCCAAGATGGCAGGCAAAAACTGTTTTTT
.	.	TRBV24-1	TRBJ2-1	CATSDLEGAEQFF	TGTGCCACCAGTGATTTGGAGGGAGCTGAGCAGTTCTTC
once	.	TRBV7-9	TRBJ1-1	CASSRETVNTEAFF	TGTGCCAGCAGCCGAGAGACGGTGAACACTGAAGCTTTCTTT
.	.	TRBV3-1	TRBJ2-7	CASSQGGNTQYF	TGTGCCAGCAGCCAAGGCGGGAACACGCAGTACTTC
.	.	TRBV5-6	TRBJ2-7	CASSGIFYEQYF	TGTGCCAGCAGCGGAATATTCTACGAGCAGTACTTC
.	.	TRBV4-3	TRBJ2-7	CASSQAPGYEQYF	TGCGCCAGCAGCCAAGCCCCGGGATACGAGCAGTACTTC
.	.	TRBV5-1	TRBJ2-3	CASSLVGVTDTQYF	TGCGCCAGCAGCTTGGTAGGGGTCACAGATACGCAGTATTTT
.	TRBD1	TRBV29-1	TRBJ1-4	CSVGLGTANNEKLFF	TGCAGCGTTGGATTGGGGACAGCCAATAATGAAAAACTGTTTTTT
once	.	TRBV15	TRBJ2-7	CATSREWGPYEQYF	TGTGCCACCAGCAGAGAGTGGGGCCCCTACGAGCAGTACTTC
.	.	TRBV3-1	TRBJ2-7	CASSSFSVGGTYEQYF	TGTGCCAGCAGCTCGTTTAGTGTGGGGGGAACCTACGAGCAGTACTTC
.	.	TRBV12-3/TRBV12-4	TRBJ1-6	CASSLGRVYHF	TGTGCCAGCAGCCTTGGTCGGGTCTACCACTTT
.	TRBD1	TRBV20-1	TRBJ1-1	CSAAGGVNTEAFF	TGCAGTGCGGCAGGGGGAGTGAACACTGAAGCTTTCTTT
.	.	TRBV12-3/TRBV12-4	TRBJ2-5	CASSFRGSQETQYF	TGTGCCAGCAGTTTCAGGGGATCTCAAGAGACCCAGTACTTC
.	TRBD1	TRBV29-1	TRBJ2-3	CSVEGGQASTDTQYF	TGCAGCGTTGAAGGGGGACAGGCTAGCACAGATACGCAGTATTTT
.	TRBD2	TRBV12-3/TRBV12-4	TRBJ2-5	CASWRGYRETQYF	TGTGCCAGTTGGCGGGGGTACCGAGAGACCCAGTACTTC
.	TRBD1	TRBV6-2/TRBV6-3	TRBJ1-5	CASSWDRPNQPQHF	TGTGCCAGCAGTTGGGACAGACCCAATCAGCCCCAGCATTTT
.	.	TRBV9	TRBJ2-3	CASSVGADPGADTQYF	TGTGCCAGCAGCGTAGGTGCCGACCCGGGGGCAGATACGCAGTATTTT
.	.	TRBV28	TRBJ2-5	CASGQGLETQYF	TGTGCCAGCGGTCAGGGGTTAGAGACCCAGTACTTC
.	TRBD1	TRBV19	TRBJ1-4	CASSAANRGLGEKLFF	TGTGCCAGTAGTGCGGCAAACAGGGGGCTCGGGGAAAAACTGTTTTTT
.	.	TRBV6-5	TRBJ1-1	CASAGKGNTEAFF	TGTGCCAGCGCGGGCAAGGGGAACACTGAAGCTTTCTTT
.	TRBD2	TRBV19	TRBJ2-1	CASSILAGEGNEQFF	TGTGCCAGTAGTATACTAGCGGGAGAAGGCAATGAGCAGTTCTTC
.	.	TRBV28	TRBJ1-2	CASRAPVSNYGYTF	TGTGCCAGCAGGGCCCCTGTGTCTAACTATGGCTACACCTTC
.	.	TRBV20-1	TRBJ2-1	CSASSGTFYNEQFF	TGCAGTGCCAGTTCCGGGACTTTCTACAATGAGCAGTTCTTC
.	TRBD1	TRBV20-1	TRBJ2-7	CSAVGQGASYEQYF	TGCAGTGCTGTGGGACAGGGGGCCTCCTACGAGCAGTACTTC
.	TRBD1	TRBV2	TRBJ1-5	CASSDWTGSGNQPQHF	TGTGCCAGCAGTGACTGGACAGGGAGTGGCAATCAGCCCCAGCATTTT
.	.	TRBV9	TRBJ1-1	CASSTHGTPNTEAFF	TGTGCCAGCAGCACACATGGCACACCGAACACTGAAGCTTTCTTT
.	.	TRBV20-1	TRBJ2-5	CSATQMGPGGETQYF	TGCAGTGCTACCCAAATGGGCCCCGGCGGAGAGACCCAGTACTTC
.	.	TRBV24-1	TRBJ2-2	CATSDFRGPTQELFF	TGTGCCACCAGTGATTTTCGCGGACCGACCCAGGAGCTGTTTTTT
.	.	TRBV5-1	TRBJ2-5	CASSSGDFGGETQYF	TGCGCCAGCAGCTCCGGGGACTTTGGCGGAGAGACCCAGTACTTC